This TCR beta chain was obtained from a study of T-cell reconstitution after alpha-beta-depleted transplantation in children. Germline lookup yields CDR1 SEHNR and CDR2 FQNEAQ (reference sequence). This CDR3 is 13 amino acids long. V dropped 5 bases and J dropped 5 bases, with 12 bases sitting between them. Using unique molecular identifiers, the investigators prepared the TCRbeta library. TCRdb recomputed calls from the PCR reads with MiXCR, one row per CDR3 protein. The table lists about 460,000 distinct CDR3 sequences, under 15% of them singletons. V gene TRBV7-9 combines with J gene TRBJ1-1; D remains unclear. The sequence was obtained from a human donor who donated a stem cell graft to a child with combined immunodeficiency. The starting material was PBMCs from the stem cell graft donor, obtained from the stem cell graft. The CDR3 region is CASSMGWETEAFF. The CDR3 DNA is TGTGCCAGCAGCATGGGGTGGGAGACTGAAGCTTTCTTT.